This T cell receptor (beta chain) was identified in a study of identical twins. Trimming left V 8 bases short and J 2 bases short, with 14 bases between. The CDR3 runs to 14 residues. Each CDR3 protein gets one entry after TCRdb re-called the 5' RACE reads with MiXCR. The profile covers approximately 620,000 distinct CDR3 sequences, with 8.6% appearing a single time and about 0.98% taken by the ten largest. This sample also belongs to another study, concerning yellow fever vaccine responses in identical twins.

Sequenced sample: PBMCs. The sequence derives from a young woman in good health. The chain links TRBV12-3 or TRBV12-4 to TRBJ2-3; maybe TRBD2 (5 bases). The CDR3 loop is CASARGYDTDTQYF. For the CDR3, the DNA is TGTGCCAGCGCCCGGGGATACGACACAGATACGCAGTATTTT.